Presented here are 14 T cell receptor beta chains from one specimen sequenced in a study of CD8+CD57+ T cells in acquired aplastic anemia. In patients chosen for sequencing, flow cytometry had shown CD8+CD57+ cell expansion. The template for TCR beta VDJ and CDR3 sequence profiling was genomic DNA. TCRdb analysed the reads with MiXCR anew, one entry per CDR3 protein. This table has 150,000 to 200,000 distinct CDR3 sequences, less than 65% appearing once. Sample: sorted CD4+, CD8+, or CD8+CD57+ T cells (not recorded which) from PBMCs. The receptors originated from a human donor with aplastic anemia.

As for this clonotype: Here the CDR3 omits its conserved ending phenylalanine or tryptophan, so a read error is the likely source. The V gene is TRBV4-1, the J gene TRBJ2-5, with D perhaps matching TRBD2 (6 bases). The germline V gene has CDR1 MGHRA and CDR2 YSYEKL. The germline V and J ends were trimmed by 0 bases and 5 bases, with 19 bases remaining between them. The CDR3 covers 17 residues. The CDR3 spells CASSQDGTSSNRETQYL. CDR3 DNA sequence: TGCGCCAGCAGCCAAGATGGCACTAGCAGCAATCGGGAGACCCAGTACCTC.

The sample holds a few counts of this clonotype. The chain employs TRBV20-1 and TRBJ2-3, with 10 bases matching TRBD1. Germline loops: CDR1 DFQATT, CDR2 SNEGSKA (reference sequence). The CDR3 consists of 14 residues. With 4 bases clipped from V and 6 bases from J, the junction kept 7 bases outside the gene matches. CDR3 loop: CSAIRGTGADTQYF. The CDR3 nucleotides read TGCAGTGCTATCCGTGGGACAGGGGCCGATACGCAGTATTTT.

The gene calls are TRBV29-1 and TRBJ2-7; TRBD2 agrees at 16 bases. This CDR3 region has 16 residues. Trimming took 4 bases from V and 3 from J; bases not matched to a gene: 6. From germline, CDR1 is SQVTM and CDR2 ANQGSEA. The DNA of the CDR3 is TGCAGCGTTGCCGGGGGACTAGCGGGGGGGATCTACGAGCAGTACTTC. Translating it yields CSVAGGLAGGIYEQYF.

This clonotype was observed at least ten times. The chain combines TRBV7-9 with TRBJ1-4; 7 bases agree with TRBD1. Germline V lookup: CDR1 SEHNR, CDR2 FQNEAQ (reference sequence). This CDR3 spans 15 amino acids. Germline trimming cut 6 bases from V and 8 bases from J; bases unmatched to any gene: 12. The CDR3 DNA reads TGTGCCAGCAGTCGGCCCAGGGGGGAACAAGAAAAACTGTTTTTT. The encoded protein is CASSRPRGEQEKLFF.

The chain combines TRBV20-1 with TRBJ2-7; the D gene is possibly TRBD2 (5 bases). Trimming left V 4 bases short and J 2 bases short, with 12 bases between. The CDR3 is 13 residues long. Germline CDR1 is DFQATT and CDR2 is SNEGSKA (reference sequence). The CDR3 DNA sequence: TGCAGTGCTACCGGCCGGGAAGCCTACGAGCAGTACTTC. Translation gives CSATGREAYEQYF.

The V gene is TRBV28, the J gene TRBJ2-7; the D is unclear. This CDR3 has 12 residues. Trimming pared 7 bases from V and 3 bases from J, leaving 10 bases between. CDR1 MDHEN and CDR2 SYDVKM come from the germline V gene. The CDR3 spells CASTRPHYEQYF. The CDR3 DNA reads as TGTGCCAGCACCCGCCCCCACTACGAGCAGTACTTC. Full variable domain (rest looked up from reference TRBV28 and TRBJ2-7): DVKVTQSSRYLVKRTGEKVFLECVQDMDHENMFWYRQDPGLGLRLIYFSYDVKMKEKGDIPEGYSVSREKKERFSLILESASTNQTSMYLCASTRPHYEQYFGPGTRLTVT.

This clonotype was detected only a few times. The chain combines TRBV24-1 with TRBJ1-5, with unresolved D. This CDR3 has 15 residues. CDR1 is KGHDR and CDR2 is SFDVKD in the germline V gene. V gave up 7 bases and J gave up 1 base, with 13 bases separating them. The DNA for the CDR3 is TGTGCCACCAGCGCGGGAGGTCGGAGCAATCAGCCCCAGCATTTT. Protein product: CATSAGGRSNQPQHF.

V gene TRBV20-1 combines with J gene TRBJ2-7; the D is unclear. The CDR3 loop spans 15 amino acids. With 6 bases removed from V and 2 bases from J, the gap between germline ends came to 20 bases. Germline V lookup: CDR1 DFQATT, CDR2 SNEGSKA (reference sequence). The CDR3 sequence: CSAANGFRSTYEQYF. As DNA, the CDR3 is TGCAGTGCCGCTAATGGGTTTCGGTCGACCTACGAGCAGTACTTC.

As DNA, the CDR3 is TGTGCCAGTAAAAGCAATGCTATTAATGAAAAACTGTTTTTT. Translated, it gives CASKSNAINEKLFF. This chain uses TRBV19 with TRBJ1-4; D ambiguous. The CDR3 contains 14 residues. Germline assignment: CDR1 LNHDA and CDR2 SQIVND (reference sequence). Trimming removed 7 bases at V and 4 bases at J, with 13 bases between. The full variable domain, rest sourced from reference TRBV19 and TRBJ1-4, is DGGITQSPKYLFRKEGQNVTLSCEQNLNHDAMYWYRQDPGQGLRLIYYSQIVNDFQKGDIAEGYSVSREKKESFPLTVTSAQKNPTAFYLCASKSNAINEKLFFGSGTQLSVL.

The rearrangement links TRBV7-3 to TRBJ2-2; 7 bases agree with TRBD2. Per the germline V gene, CDR1 is SGHTA and CDR2 is FQGTGA. The junction had 7 bases not matched to a gene; V was cut back by 1 base and J by 5 bases. The CDR3 consists of 16 residues. CDR3 sequence (DNA): TGTGCCAGCAGCTTAAGCGGGGGTACAGGAACCGGGGAGCTGTTTTTT. Amino acid sequence: CASSLSGGTGTGELFF.

A note on this clonotype: At one end, the junction sequence differs from germline, possibly due to a read error. This rearrangement joins TRBV5-1 to TRBJ1-6; 7 nucleotides match TRBD1. CDR1 is SGHRS and CDR2 is YFSETQ in the germline V gene. The CDR3 contains 13 residues. The DNA for the CDR3 is TGCGCCAGCAGCTTGGCCGGCGGGACAGCCGTTTACTTT. Translation gives CASSLAGGTAVYF. Filled out from reference TRBV5-1 and TRBJ1-6, the complete variable domain reads KAGVTQTPRYLIKTRGQQVTLSCSPISGHRSVSWYQQTPGQGLQFLFEYFSETQRNKGNFPGRFSGRQFSNSRSEMNVSTLELGDSALYLCASSLAGGTAVYFGNGTRLTVT.

This clonotype was observed at least ten times. The chain has TRBV3-1 and TRBJ2-7; 10 bases align to TRBD1. Trimming took 1 base from V and 3 from J; bases not matched to a gene: 0. This CDR3 has 14 residues. The germline gives CDR1 LGHDT, CDR2 YNNKEL (reference sequence). CDR3 in amino acids: CASSQGTGGYEQYF. The CDR3 DNA reads as TGTGCCAGCAGCCAAGGGACAGGGGGCTACGAGCAGTACTTC.

This clonotype showed up just a few times. The chain links TRBV29-1 to TRBJ2-7, with 7 nucleotides matching TRBD1. Germline V gene lookup returns CDR1 SQVTM and CDR2 ANQGSEA. The CDR3 totals 12 residues. The ends lost 2 bases at V and 2 bases at J; junction bases unmatched: 0. The CDR3: CSVEQGAYEQYF. In DNA, the CDR3 is TGCAGCGTTGAACAGGGGGCCTACGAGCAGTACTTC.

The V gene is TRBV7-9, the J gene TRBJ1-6; D is perhaps TRBD1 (6 bases). The germline V and J ends were trimmed by 2 bases and 11 bases, with 16 bases remaining between them. The germline V gene has CDR1 SEHNR and CDR2 FQNEAQ (reference sequence). The CDR3 sequence is 15 residues long. CDR3 protein: CASSLFLGGEAPLHF. Here the CDR3 DNA reads TGTGCCAGCAGCTTATTTCTGGGGGGCGAGGCACCCCTCCACTTT. The full variable domain, completed using reference TRBV7-9 and TRBJ1-6, is DTGVSQNPRHKITKRGQNVTFRCDPISEHNRLYWYRQTLGQGPEFLTYFQNEAQLEKSRLLSDRFSAERPKGSFSTLEIQRTEQGDSAMYLCASSLFLGGEAPLHFGNGTRLTVT.